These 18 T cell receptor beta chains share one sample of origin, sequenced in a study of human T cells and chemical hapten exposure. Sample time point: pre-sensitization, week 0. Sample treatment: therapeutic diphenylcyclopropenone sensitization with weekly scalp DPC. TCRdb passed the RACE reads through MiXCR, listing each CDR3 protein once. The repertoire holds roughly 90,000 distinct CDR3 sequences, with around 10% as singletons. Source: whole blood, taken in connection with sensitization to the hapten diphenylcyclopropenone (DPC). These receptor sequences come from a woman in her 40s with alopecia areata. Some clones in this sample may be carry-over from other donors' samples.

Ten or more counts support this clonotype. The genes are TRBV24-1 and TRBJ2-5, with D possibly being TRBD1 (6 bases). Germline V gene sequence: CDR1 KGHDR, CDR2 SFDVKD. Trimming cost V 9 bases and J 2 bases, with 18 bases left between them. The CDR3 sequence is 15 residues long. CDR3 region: CATSEDSLNQETQYF. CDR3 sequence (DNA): TGTGCCACCTCTGAGGACAGTCTGAATCAAGAGACCCAGTACTTC.

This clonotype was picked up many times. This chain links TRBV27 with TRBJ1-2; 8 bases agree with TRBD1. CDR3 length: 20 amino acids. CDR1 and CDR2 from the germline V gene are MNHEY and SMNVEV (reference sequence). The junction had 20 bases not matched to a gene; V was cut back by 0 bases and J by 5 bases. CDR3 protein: CASSLSGLFVQGAYQYGYTF. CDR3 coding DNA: TGTGCCAGCAGTTTATCGGGGCTGTTTGTGCAGGGGGCGTATCAGTATGGCTACACCTTC.

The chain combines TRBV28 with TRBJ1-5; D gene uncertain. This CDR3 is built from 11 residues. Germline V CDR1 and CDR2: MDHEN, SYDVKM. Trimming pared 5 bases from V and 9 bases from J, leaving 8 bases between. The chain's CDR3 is CASSPFGPQHF. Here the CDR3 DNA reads TGTGCCAGCAGTCCTTTCGGGCCCCAGCATTTT.

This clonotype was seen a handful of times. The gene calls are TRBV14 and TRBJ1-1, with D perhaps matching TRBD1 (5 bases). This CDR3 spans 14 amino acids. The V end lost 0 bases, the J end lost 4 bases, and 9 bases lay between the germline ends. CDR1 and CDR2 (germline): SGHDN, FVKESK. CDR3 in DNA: TGTGCCAGCAGCCAAGATATGGGGGGCACTGAAGCTTTCTTT. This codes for CASSQDMGGTEAFF.

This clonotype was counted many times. The CDR3 loop reads CASSQDQLNTEAFF. The CDR3 nucleotides read TGTGCCAGCAGCCAAGACCAGCTGAACACTGAAGCTTTCTTT. V gene TRBV4-2 combines with J gene TRBJ1-1, with D hard to call. V lost 0 bases, J lost 0 bases, and 5 bases lay in between. Germline assignment: CDR1 LGHNA and CDR2 YNFKEQ. The CDR3 is made up of 14 amino acids.

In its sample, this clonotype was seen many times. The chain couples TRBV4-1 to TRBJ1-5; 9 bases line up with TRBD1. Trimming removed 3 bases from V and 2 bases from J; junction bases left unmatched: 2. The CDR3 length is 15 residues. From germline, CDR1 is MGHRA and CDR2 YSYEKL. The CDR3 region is CASSQGQGGNQPQHF. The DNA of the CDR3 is TGCGCCAGCAGCCAGGGACAGGGAGGCAATCAGCCCCAGCATTTT.

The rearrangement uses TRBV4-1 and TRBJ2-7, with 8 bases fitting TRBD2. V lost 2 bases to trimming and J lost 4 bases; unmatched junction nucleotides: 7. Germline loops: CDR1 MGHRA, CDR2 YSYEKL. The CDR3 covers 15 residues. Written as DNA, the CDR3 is TGCGCCAGCAGCCAACCTGGGGCTAGCGGGTACGAGCAGTACTTC. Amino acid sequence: CASSQPGASGYEQYF.

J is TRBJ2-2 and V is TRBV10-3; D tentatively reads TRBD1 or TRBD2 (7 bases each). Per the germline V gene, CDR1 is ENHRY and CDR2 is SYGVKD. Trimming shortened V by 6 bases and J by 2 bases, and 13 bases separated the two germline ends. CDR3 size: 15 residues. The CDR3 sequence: CAIRGGTENTGELFF. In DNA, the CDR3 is TGTGCCATCAGGGGAGGGACAGAAAACACCGGGGAGCTGTTTTTT.

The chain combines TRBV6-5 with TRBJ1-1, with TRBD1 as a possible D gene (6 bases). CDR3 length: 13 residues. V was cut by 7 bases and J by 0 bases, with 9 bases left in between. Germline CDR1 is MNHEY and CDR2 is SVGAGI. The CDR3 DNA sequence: TGTGCCAGCACCGGACAGATGAACACTGAAGCTTTCTTT. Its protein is CASTGQMNTEAFF.

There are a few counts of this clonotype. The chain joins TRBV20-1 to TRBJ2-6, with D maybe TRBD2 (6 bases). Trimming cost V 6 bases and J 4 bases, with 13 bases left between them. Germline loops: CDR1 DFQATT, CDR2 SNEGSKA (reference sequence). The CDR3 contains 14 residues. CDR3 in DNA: TGCAGTGCCACGCTAGCGAGCGGGGCCAACGTCCTGACTTTC. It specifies CSATLASGANVLTF.

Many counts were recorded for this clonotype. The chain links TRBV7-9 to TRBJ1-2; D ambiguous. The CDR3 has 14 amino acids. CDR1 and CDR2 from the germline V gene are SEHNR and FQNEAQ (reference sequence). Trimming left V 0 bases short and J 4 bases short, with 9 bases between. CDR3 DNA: TGTGCCAGCAGCTTAGCGCGGGTTGGCTATGGCTACACCTTC. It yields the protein CASSLARVGYGYTF.

DNA of the CDR3: TGTGCCAGCAGCTTAGGCGGGAATGGCTACACCTTC. Its protein is CASSLGGNGYTF. The V gene is TRBV7-9, the J gene TRBJ1-2, with D hard to call. This CDR3 region has 12 residues. Per germline, CDR1 SEHNR and CDR2 FQNEAQ (reference sequence). V lost 1 base, J lost 6 bases, and 6 bases lay in between.

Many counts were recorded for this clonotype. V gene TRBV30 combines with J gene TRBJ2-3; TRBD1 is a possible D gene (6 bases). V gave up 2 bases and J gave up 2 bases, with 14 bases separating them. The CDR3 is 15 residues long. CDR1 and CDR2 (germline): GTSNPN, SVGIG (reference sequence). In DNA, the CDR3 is TGTGCCTGGAGTCGGGACATCGTTTACACAGATACGCAGTATTTT. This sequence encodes CAWSRDIVYTDTQYF.

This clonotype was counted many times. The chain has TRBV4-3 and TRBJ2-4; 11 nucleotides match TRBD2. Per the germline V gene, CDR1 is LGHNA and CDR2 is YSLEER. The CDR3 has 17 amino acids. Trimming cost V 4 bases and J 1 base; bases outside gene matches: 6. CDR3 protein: CASSPFPSGGAKNIQYF. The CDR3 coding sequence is TGCGCCAGCAGCCCTTTCCCTAGCGGGGGGGCCAAAAACATTCAGTACTTC.

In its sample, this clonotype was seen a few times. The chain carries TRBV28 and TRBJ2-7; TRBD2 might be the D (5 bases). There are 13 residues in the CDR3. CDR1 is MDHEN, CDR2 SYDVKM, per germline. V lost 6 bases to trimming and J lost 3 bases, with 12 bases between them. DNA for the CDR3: TGTGCCAGCAGCCCGGGATTCCTCTACGAGCAGTACTTC. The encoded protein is CASSPGFLYEQYF.

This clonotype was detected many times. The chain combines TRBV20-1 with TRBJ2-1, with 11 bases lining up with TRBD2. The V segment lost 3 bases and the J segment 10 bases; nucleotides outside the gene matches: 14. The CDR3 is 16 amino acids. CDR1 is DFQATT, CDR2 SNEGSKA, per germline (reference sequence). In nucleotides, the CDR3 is TGCAGTGCTAGCTACAGTCGGCTAGCGGGGGGTCGGGAGCAGTTCTTC. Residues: CSASYSRLAGGREQFF.

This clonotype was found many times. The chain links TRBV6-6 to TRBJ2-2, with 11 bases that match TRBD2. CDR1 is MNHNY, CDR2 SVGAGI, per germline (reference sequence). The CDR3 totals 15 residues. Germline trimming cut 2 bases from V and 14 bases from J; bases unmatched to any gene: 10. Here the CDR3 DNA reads TGTGCCAGCAGTTACACCGGGACTAGCGGCCTCGTCCTGTTTTTT. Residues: CASSYTGTSGLVLFF.

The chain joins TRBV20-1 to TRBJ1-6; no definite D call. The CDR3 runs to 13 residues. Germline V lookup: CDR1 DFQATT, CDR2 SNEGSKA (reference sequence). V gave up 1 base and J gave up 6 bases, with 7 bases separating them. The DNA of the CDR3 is TGCAGTGCTAGAGTGGTCCTTAATTCACCCCTCCACTTT. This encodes CSARVVLNSPLHF.